This TCR beta chain was recorded in a study of blood T cells in healthy people across ages. Study-level information: With template switching, about one barcoded beta molecule was captured per two T cells.

RNA extraction gave at least 6 micrograms of total RNA per sample. The second PCR ran about 6 to 12 cycles with a sample-barcoded 5' primer and J-beta primers. TCRdb re-analysed the 5' RACE reads in MiXCR, keeping a single row per CDR3 protein. The table shows about 1.5 million distinct CDR3 sequences, with 35% to 45% occurring only once. Overall study findings and caveats: A roughly linear age-dependent decrease characterized TCR beta diversity per million T cells.

The V end was cut by 6 bases, the J end by 1 base, with 19 bases between. The CDR3 covers 17 residues. This clonotype came up a few times. Its antigen is unknown. The receptor comes from a young woman in good health. Sequencing used blood. This chain connects TRBV12-3 or TRBV12-4 to TRBJ1-5; D unresolved. The CDR3 DNA reads as TGTGCCAGCAGACAGACCACGACCGGGCTAAGCAATCAGCCCCAGCATTTT. It translates to CASRQTTTGLSNQPQHF.